Shown below are 15 T cell receptor beta chains from a single sample sequenced in a study of CD8 T cells in ankylosing spondylitis. General observations from the study: Among TCR beta sequences, a motif of eight highly homologous variants appeared characteristic of ankylosing spondylitis blood.

TCRdb used MiXCR to reprocess the 5' RACE reads, holding one entry per CDR3 protein. The sample consists of 700,000 to 850,000 distinct CDR3 sequences, approximately 12% of them appearing once. Antigen specificity for these receptors is unknown. Sequenced input: blood, either unsorted or a sorted T cell fraction (not recorded which). The receptor set was obtained from a male donor with ankylosing spondylitis.

The genes are TRBV10-3 and TRBJ1-2; maybe TRBD1 (6 bases). Trimming cost V 3 bases and J 5 bases, with 10 bases left between them. Germline CDR1 and CDR2: ENHRY and SYGVKD. This CDR3 contains 13 residues. This CDR3 is CAISDFGQYGYTF. In DNA, the CDR3 is TGTGCCATCAGTGATTTCGGACAGTATGGCTACACCTTC.

In its sample, this clonotype was seen a few times. The chain links TRBV5-6 to TRBJ2-7; D gene uncertain. The CDR3 consists of 13 residues. The germline V gene encodes CDR1 SGHDT and CDR2 YYEEEE. V shed 2 bases and J shed 0 bases, with 6 bases lying between them. CDR3: CASSLPYSYEQYF. CDR3 sequence (DNA): TGTGCCAGCAGCTTACCATACTCCTACGAGCAGTACTTC.

This chain links TRBV28 with TRBJ2-5, with D unresolved. The length of the CDR3 is 16 residues. V was clipped by 5 bases and J by 5 bases, with 21 bases between them. CDR1 is MDHEN and CDR2 is SYDVKM in the germline V gene. In nucleotides, the CDR3 is TGTGCCAGCAGTCCCCCCCTCGGATTAGTCGGCGAGACCCAGTACTTC. Its protein is CASSPPLGLVGETQYF.

There are many counts of this clonotype. This rearrangement joins TRBV29-1 to TRBJ2-1, with 8 bases identical to TRBD2. CDR1 and CDR2 from the germline V gene are SQVTM and ANQGSEA. The J segment lost 3 bases and the V segment lost 5 bases, leaving 15 bases of the junction unmatched. The CDR3 runs 17 residues. The CDR3 reads CSVKRERGSSYYNEQFF. CDR3 sequence (DNA): TGCAGCGTTAAGCGGGAGCGAGGTTCGAGTTACTACAATGAGCAGTTCTTC.

This clonotype was recorded at least ten times. The chain uses TRBV29-1 and TRBJ2-7, with D perhaps TRBD1 (5 bases). V lost 4 bases, J lost 9 bases, and 22 bases lay in between. CDR3 length: 14 residues. Germline values: CDR1 SQVTM, CDR2 ANQGSEA. The CDR3 here is CSVAAGSKRDVQYF. DNA for the CDR3: TGCAGCGTTGCGGCAGGGTCCAAACGAGATGTGCAGTACTTC.

The rearrangement links TRBV20-1 to TRBJ2-7; D possibly corresponds to TRBD2 (6 bases). Per germline, CDR1 DFQATT and CDR2 SNEGSKA (reference sequence). The CDR3 sequence is 16 residues long. V lost 1 base to trimming and J lost 4 bases, with 20 bases between them. DNA of the CDR3: TGCAGTGCTAGAGTTCCGAGACCCAGGGAGGTATACGAGCAGTACTTC. Translated, it gives CSARVPRPREVYEQYF.

The chain links TRBV18 to TRBJ2-4; 10 nucleotides agree with TRBD1. Unmatched junction bases numbered 11, after V lost 5 bases and J lost 16 bases. The CDR3 runs to 13 residues. Looked up from germline, CDR1 is KGHSH and CDR2 is LQKENI. The CDR3 DNA is TGTGCCAGCTCAGCCGGGACAGGGGAACTGGGTTACTTC. Protein: CASSAGTGELGYF.

This clonotype has ten or more counts. The gene calls are TRBV29-1 and TRBJ1-5, with 7 positions matching TRBD1. V dropped 4 bases and J dropped 5; count of bases not matched to a gene: 8. This CDR3 comprises 14 residues. Germline CDR1 reads SQVTM; CDR2 reads ANQGSEA. DNA of the CDR3: TGCAGCGTTGGGGGACAGATCGGTGATCAGCCCCAGCATTTT. Amino acids: CSVGGQIGDQPQHF.

V gene TRBV20-1 combines with J gene TRBJ2-7; D gene unclear. Germline CDR1 reads DFQATT; CDR2 reads SNEGSKA (reference sequence). Deletions cut 0 bases from V and 4 bases from J, with 7 bases between. The CDR3 is made up of 12 amino acids. The CDR3, as DNA: TGCAGTGCTAGAGATATTGGTTACGAGCAGTACTTC. Amino acid sequence: CSARDIGYEQYF.

The chain is built from TRBV28 and TRBJ1-6; the match to TRBD1 covers 7 bases. J lost 7 bases, V lost 9 bases, and 12 bases had no gene match. The V gene's germline CDR1 is MDHEN and CDR2 SYDVKM. The length of the CDR3 is 15 residues. CDR3 nucleotide sequence: TGTGCCAGTCTCCCGGGACAGAATAACAATTCACCCCTCCACTTT. Its protein product is CASLPGQNNNSPLHF.

The chain joins TRBV9 to TRBJ1-1; TRBD1 aligns across 10 bases. The germline CDR1 and CDR2 sequences are SGDLS and YYNGEE. This CDR3 contains 15 residues. J lost 3 bases, V lost 4 bases, and 6 bases had no gene match. The CDR3 DNA follows: TGTGCCAGCAGCTTCGGGACAGGGGAGCACACTGAAGCTTTCTTT. Encoded protein: CASSFGTGEHTEAFF.

J is TRBJ2-3 and V is TRBV20-1; a possible D gene is TRBD2 (6 bases). The V and J ends lost 2 bases and 0 bases respectively, with 12 bases between them. The CDR3 is 15 amino acids. From germline, CDR1 is DFQATT and CDR2 SNEGSKA (reference sequence). The CDR3 protein is CSARSSSGSTDTQYF. CDR3 sequence (DNA): TGCAGTGCTAGATCGAGTAGCGGTAGCACAGATACGCAGTATTTT.

This clonotype appeared a few times. V is TRBV10-3 and J is TRBJ2-2; tentatively, D is TRBD2 (5 bases). Germline-derived CDR1 and CDR2 are ENHRY and SYGVKD. The CDR3 sequence is 15 residues long. Trimming cost V 6 bases and J 0 bases, with 11 bases left between them. The CDR3 reads CAISLANTNTGELFF. CDR3 bases: TGTGCCATCAGCCTAGCAAATACGAACACCGGGGAGCTGTTTTTT.

This clonotype was detected many times. CDR3 protein: CSVERPRGDGLVRHGYTF. The CDR3 DNA reads TGCAGCGTTGAGCGACCGAGAGGGGACGGATTGGTTCGTCATGGCTACACCTTC. V is TRBV29-1 and J is TRBJ1-2; D is possibly TRBD1 (5 bases). Trimming cost V 3 bases and J 6 bases, with 29 bases left between them. Germline V lookup: CDR1 SQVTM, CDR2 ANQGSEA. The CDR3 length is 18 residues. The whole variable domain, filled in from reference TRBV29-1 and TRBJ1-2, reads SAVISQKPSRDICQRGTSLTIQCQVDSQVTMMFWYRQQPGQSLTLIATANQGSEATYESGFVIDKFPISRPNLTFSTLTVSNMSPEDSSIYLCSVERPRGDGLVRHGYTFGSGTRLTVV.

This clonotype was seen more than once but under ten times. The gene calls are TRBV4-3 and TRBJ2-1; D remains unclear. CDR3 length: 14 amino acids. Per germline, CDR1 LGHNA and CDR2 YSLEER. With 0 bases removed from V and 6 bases from J, the gap between germline ends came to 9 bases. The CDR3 nucleotides are TGCGCCAGCAGCCAAGAGGTCCCTAGCAATGAGCAGTTCTTC. It specifies CASSQEVPSNEQFF.